What follows are 14 T cell receptor beta chains derived from one specimen sequenced in a study of PD-1 blockade in classical Hodgkin lymphoma. Each of the patients experienced relapse following autologous stem cell transplantation, and their brentuximab vedotin exposure differed. Repertoires were generated with immunoSEQ multiplex PCR, while TCRdb's copy carries only in-frame clones and drops some. The sample consists of more than 90,000 clones, 85% to 90% of them appearing once. Sample: peripheral blood mononuclear cells (PBMCs), taken before the second cycle of nivolumab. Receptors originate from a human donor with classical Hodgkin lymphoma.

This clone has only one observation. The chain employs TRBV7-9 and TRBJ1-3; no firm D call. The germline gives CDR1 SEHNR, CDR2 FQNEAQ (reference sequence). The CDR3 has 12 residues. V was cut by 5 bases and J by 8 bases, with 10 bases left in between. CDR3 in DNA: TGTGCCAGCAGCACGGACGGTGACACCATATATTTT. This translates into CASSTDGDTIYF.

The genes are TRBV7-9 and TRBJ1-1; weak D call: TRBD1 (5 bases). V gave up 5 bases and J gave up 6 bases, with 13 bases separating them. The CDR3 consists of 13 residues. Germline loops: CDR1 SEHNR, CDR2 FQNEAQ (reference sequence). The DNA for the CDR3 is TGTGCCAGCAGCGAGCCAGGGTACGCTGAAGCTTTCTTT. This encodes CASSEPGYAEAFF.

The rearrangement uses TRBV13 and TRBJ2-2; TRBD2 matches at 10 bases. Germline assignment: CDR1 PRHDT and CDR2 FYEKMQ (reference sequence). Trimming took 2 bases from V and 5 from J; bases not matched to a gene: 5. The CDR3 is 16 residues long. CDR3 sequence: CASSLLASGGTGELFF. The CDR3 bases are TGTGCCAGCAGCTTATTAGCTAGCGGGGGAACCGGGGAGCTGTTTTTT.

This chain joins TRBV2 and TRBJ1-4, with 7 bases fitting TRBD1. The CDR3 has 13 residues. J lost 5 bases, V lost 6 bases, and 3 bases had no gene match. Germline V lookup: CDR1 SNHLY, CDR2 FYNNEI. The CDR3 protein is CASSSDRNEKLFF. CDR3 nucleotides: TGTGCCAGCAGCTCGGACAGGAATGAAAAACTGTTTTTT.

For the CDR3, the DNA is TGTGCCAGCATGATCAGGTTTAGAGGGGAGCTGTTTTTT. Translating gives CASMIRFRGELFF. V is TRBV28 and J is TRBJ2-2, with D unclear. V was shortened by 7 bases and J by 8 bases, with 14 bases between the two germline ends. Germline CDR1 reads MDHEN; CDR2 reads SYDVKM. The CDR3 runs 13 residues.

The chain combines TRBV6-1 with TRBJ2-7; 7 bases fit TRBD1. Trimming removed 7 bases from V and 7 bases from J; junction bases left unmatched: 7. The germline V gene encodes CDR1 MNHNS and CDR2 SASEGT. CDR3 size: 12 residues. This chain's CDR3 is CASTKQGQEQYF. CDR3 bases: TGTGCCAGCACCAAACAGGGGCAAGAGCAGTACTTC.

The chain has TRBV12-5 and TRBJ1-2; D is undetermined. Trimming left V 6 bases short and J 3 bases short, with 14 bases between. The CDR3 runs 14 residues. CDR1 is LGHNT and CDR2 is FRNRAP in the germline V gene. CDR3 coding DNA: TGTGCTAGTGGCCCGCATATCGACCACTATGGCTACACCTTC. Translated: CASGPHIDHYGYTF.

This clone was counted a single time. The chain recombines TRBV27 with TRBJ2-3; D not resolved. Trimming removed 5 bases from V and 4 bases from J, with 10 bases in between. This CDR3 spans 13 amino acids. CDR1 is MNHEY, CDR2 SMNVEV, per germline (reference sequence). CDR3 in amino acids: CASSHRSADTQYF. The CDR3 nucleotides are TGTGCCAGCAGTCACCGGTCCGCAGATACGCAGTATTTT.

The V call is TRBV4-1, the J call TRBJ2-7, with a weak D call TRBD2 (6 bases). The CDR3 sequence is 19 residues long. Trimming stripped 0 bases from V and 0 bases from J, with 21 bases between. Germline CDR1 is MGHRA and CDR2 is YSYEKL. The CDR3 DNA reads TGCGCCAGCAGCCAAGAAGCGGTTTTTAGTAGCGGTAGCTCCTACGAGCAGTACTTC. Protein product: CASSQEAVFSSGSSYEQYF.

The chain recombines TRBV7-2 with TRBJ1-1; D remains unclear. Germline V gives CDR1 SGHTA, CDR2 FQGNSA. The CDR3 has 11 residues. The V gene lost 2 bases and the J gene lost 8 bases, with 6 bases spanning the gap. In nucleotides, the CDR3 is TGTGCCAGCAGCTTATCTATCGAAGCTTTCTTT. Its translation is CASSLSIEAFF.

The chain has TRBV4-2 and TRBJ1-5, with 7 bases identical to TRBD1. The germline gives CDR1 LGHNA, CDR2 YNFKEQ. With V trimmed by 5 bases and J by 0 bases, 10 bases remained unmatched. The CDR3 contains 17 residues. The CDR3: CASSISETGNSNQPQHF. The CDR3 nucleotides read TGTGCCAGCAGCATAAGCGAGACAGGGAATAGCAATCAGCCCCAGCATTTT.

This rearrangement joins TRBV7-6 to TRBJ2-7, with 10 positions matching TRBD1. CDR1 and CDR2 (germline): SGHVS, FNYEAQ. The J segment lost 2 bases and the V segment lost 0 bases, leaving 7 bases of the junction unmatched. The length of the CDR3 is 17 residues. DNA for the CDR3: TGTGCCAGCAGCTTAGCCCCTTCCGGGACAGGGGCCTACGAGCAGTACTTC. Translated: CASSLAPSGTGAYEQYF.

The chain recombines TRBV6-6 with TRBJ1-2, with D uncertain. CDR1 MNHNY and CDR2 SVGAGI come from the germline V gene (reference sequence). The CDR3 covers 14 residues. V was trimmed by 0 bases and J by 6 bases, leaving 11 bases between them. The CDR3 loop reads CASSYSTQEDGYTF. The CDR3, as DNA: TGTGCCAGCAGTTACTCCACCCAGGAGGATGGCTACACCTTC.

In its sample, this clone was seen a few times. This chain joins TRBV30 and TRBJ1-1; the D is unclear. V gave up 0 bases and J gave up 6 bases, with 14 bases separating them. Germline values: CDR1 GTSNPN, CDR2 SVGIG (reference sequence). This CDR3 is built from 14 residues. The CDR3 sequence is CAWSVRFPDAEAFF. In nucleotides, the CDR3 is TGTGCCTGGAGTGTACGTTTCCCGGACGCTGAAGCTTTCTTT.